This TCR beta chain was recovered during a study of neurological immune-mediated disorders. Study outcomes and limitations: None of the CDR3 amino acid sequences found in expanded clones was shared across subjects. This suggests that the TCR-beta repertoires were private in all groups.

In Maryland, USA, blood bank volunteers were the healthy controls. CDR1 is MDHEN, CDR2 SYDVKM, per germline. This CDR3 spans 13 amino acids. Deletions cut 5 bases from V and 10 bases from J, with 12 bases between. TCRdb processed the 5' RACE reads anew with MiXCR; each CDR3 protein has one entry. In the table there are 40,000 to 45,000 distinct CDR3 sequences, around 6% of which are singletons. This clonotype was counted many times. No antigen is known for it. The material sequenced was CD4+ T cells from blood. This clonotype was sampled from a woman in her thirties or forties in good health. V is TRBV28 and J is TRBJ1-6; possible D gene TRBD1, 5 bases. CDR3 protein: CASSAGTYSPLHF. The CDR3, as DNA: TGTGCCAGCAGTGCTGGGACTTACTCACCCCTCCACTTT.